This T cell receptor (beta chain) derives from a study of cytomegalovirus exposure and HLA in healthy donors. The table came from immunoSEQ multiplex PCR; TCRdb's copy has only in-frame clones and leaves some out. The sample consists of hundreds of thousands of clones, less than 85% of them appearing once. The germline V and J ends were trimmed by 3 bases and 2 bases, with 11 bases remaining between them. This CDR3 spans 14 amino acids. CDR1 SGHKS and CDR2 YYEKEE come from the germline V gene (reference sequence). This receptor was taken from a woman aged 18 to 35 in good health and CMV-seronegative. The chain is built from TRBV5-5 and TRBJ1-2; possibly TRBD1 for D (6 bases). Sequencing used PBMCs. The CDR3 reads CASSSHTGNYGYTF. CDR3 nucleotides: TGTGCCAGCAGCTCTCACACAGGGAACTATGGCTACACCTTC.